This T cell receptor beta chain was documented in a study of T cells in women clearing cervical HPV infection. Assay used: immunoSEQ multiplex PCR; TCRdb lists only in-frame clones, some missing. This sample's clone table lists about 34,000 clones. Broader study findings: Associations may precede or follow infection; HPV-specific or memory T cells were not isolated. TRBV6-7 relative abundance averaged roughly 0.1% in cases and 0.15% to 0.2% in controls.

V shed 2 bases and J shed 5 bases, with 18 bases lying between them. This CDR3 contains 15 residues. Germline-derived CDR1 and CDR2 are GTSNPN and SVGIG (reference sequence). On this clone: Its specificity is not known. The read halts 3 residues ahead of the CDR3 end, with the missing end drawn from the germline J gene.

The V call is TRBV30, the J call TRBJ1-1; D perhaps matches TRBD1 (6 bases). This TCR was sampled from a woman between 18 and 70 years old with a cervical HPV16 infection that either progressed to CIN3+ or cleared (not recorded which). Sequencing was carried out using blood buffy coat. The DNA read from the CDR3 is TGTGCCTGGAGTCGAAGGGGGGGCGTAGGGACTGAA. Amino acid sequence: CAWSRRGGVGTE. The whole CDR3 region reads CAWSRRGGVGTEAFF.